These 32 T cell receptor beta chains were all obtained from the same sample, sequenced in a study of blood T cell repertoires in COVID-19. Clones were read by immunoSEQ multiplex PCR, and TCRdb kept only the in-frame ones, dropping some. This table has about 260,000 clones, about 86% appearing once. Sequencing was performed on PBMCs or T cells enriched from blood (not recorded which). The origin of the receptors is a man aged 25-45 years with acute COVID-19.

This clone showed up just once. The rearrangement links TRBV7-9 to TRBJ1-2; D uncertain. The CDR3 runs 14 residues. V shed 1 base and J shed 5 bases, with 11 bases lying between them. Germline CDR1 SEHNR, CDR2 FQNEAQ (reference sequence). The CDR3 region is CASSLGTGYYGYTF. The CDR3 bases are TGTGCCAGCAGCTTAGGGACTGGCTATTATGGCTACACCTTC.

This chain joins TRBV6-5 and TRBJ1-4; maybe TRBD1 (5 bases). Trimming pared 1 base from V and 5 bases from J, leaving 11 bases between. The CDR3 contains 15 residues. Germline-derived CDR1 and CDR2 are MNHEY and SVGAGI. CDR3 residues: CASSYLTARNEKLFF. The CDR3 region has the DNA TGTGCCAGCAGTTACTTGACAGCTAGAAATGAAAAACTGTTTTTT.

In the case of this clone: One junction end does not reproduce the germline sequence, and a read error may be involved. The gene calls are TRBV5-1 and TRBJ2-2, with 13 bases that match TRBD2. The germline CDR1 and CDR2 sequences are SGHRS and YFSETQ. The CDR3 runs 18 residues. The CDR3 spells CASSSRGLAGTGTGELFF. Written as DNA, the CDR3 is TGTGCCAGCAGCTCCCGGGGACTAGCGGGGACGGGCACCGGGGAGCTGTTTTTT.

The chain employs TRBV3-1 (or the pseudogene TRBV3-2) and TRBJ1-2; 7 positions agree with TRBD1. CDR1 is LGHDT and CDR2 is YNNKEL in the germline V gene (reference sequence). Trimming cost V 5 bases and J 4 bases; bases outside gene matches: 4. The CDR3 is 13 residues long. CDR3 nucleotide sequence: TGTGCCAGCAGCTCGGGACAGAGCTATGGCTACACCTTC. The encoded protein is CASSSGQSYGYTF.

The chain joins TRBV28 to TRBJ2-5, with 10 positions matching TRBD1. This CDR3 comprises 15 residues. The V segment lost 4 bases and the J segment 10 bases; nucleotides outside the gene matches: 12. Germline CDR1 reads MDHEN; CDR2 reads SYDVKM. In DNA form, the CDR3 reads TGTGCCAGCAGTTCCTCAGACAGGGGGCCGCTGGACCAGTACTTC. Its translation: CASSSSDRGPLDQYF.

V and J are TRBV5-8 and TRBJ1-5; D call uncertain. The CDR3 contains 15 residues. V was cut by 4 bases and J by 6 bases, with 17 bases left in between. CDR1 and CDR2 (germline): SGHTS, YDEGEE. This CDR3 reads CASSILSPAGQPQHF. CDR3 DNA sequence: TGTGCCAGCAGCATCCTCAGTCCGGCGGGTCAGCCCCAGCATTTT.

The table lists this clone with a count of one. Different DNA sequences within this sample yield the same CDR3. This chain uses TRBV28 with TRBJ2-3; D uncertain. Between the trimmed V and J ends, which lost 6 bases and 1 base, there was a span of 8 bases. This CDR3 has 13 amino acids. Germline V gene lookup returns CDR1 MDHEN and CDR2 SYDVKM. The CDR3 DNA reads TGTGCCAGCAGCCCCCCTGGCACAGATACGCAGTATTTT. Amino acid sequence: CASSPPGTDTQYF.

The J gene is TRBJ1-5, the V gene TRBV7-2, with unresolved D. Germline loops: CDR1 SGHTA, CDR2 FQGNSA. V shed 2 bases and J shed 3 bases, with 5 bases lying between them. The length of the CDR3 is 13 residues. The CDR3 loop is CASSLIDNQPQHF. The CDR3 DNA reads as TGTGCCAGCAGCTTAATAGACAATCAGCCCCAGCATTTT.

V and J are TRBV11-2 and TRBJ2-7, with a weak D call TRBD1 (6 bases). Germline assignment: CDR1 SGHAT and CDR2 FQNNGV. The germline V and J ends were trimmed by 7 bases and 0 bases, with 13 bases remaining between them. This CDR3 comprises 14 residues. The CDR3 is CASKFPGHSYEQYV. DNA for the CDR3: TGTGCCAGCAAGTTTCCGGGACACTCCTACGAGCAGTACGTC.

The chain couples TRBV5-4 to TRBJ2-7, with 13 positions matching TRBD2. Germline CDR1 SGHNT, CDR2 YYREEE (reference sequence). The V and J ends lost 4 bases and 6 bases, in that order; junction bases with no gene match: 10. CDR3 length: 16 amino acids. CDR3 nucleotide sequence: TGTGCCAGCAGCCCCGGGACTAGCGGGATAGGCTTCGAGCAGTACGTC. Translation: CASSPGTSGIGFEQYV.

The gene calls are TRBV2 and TRBJ1-1; D is ambiguous. Looked up from germline, CDR1 is SNHLY and CDR2 is FYNNEI. V shed 6 bases and J shed 3 bases, with 11 bases lying between them. The CDR3 spans 13 residues. In nucleotides, the CDR3 is TGTGCCAGCAGGCCGGGGATGGACACTGAAGCTTTCTTT. Amino acid sequence: CASRPGMDTEAFF. The whole variable domain, remainder taken from reference TRBV2 and TRBJ1-1, is EPEVTQTPSHQVTQMGQEVILRCVPISNHLYFYWYRQILGQKVEFLVSFYNNEISEKSEIFDDQFSVERPDGSNFTLKIRSTKLEDSAMYFCASRPGMDTEAFFGQGTRLTVV.

V usage is TRBV5-6 and J usage is TRBJ1-2, with D uncertain. Trimming took off 2 bases at V and 8 bases at J, with 7 bases between the two ends. The CDR3 is made up of 11 amino acids. CDR1 SGHDT and CDR2 YYEEEE come from the germline V gene. CDR3 sequence: CASSLYSGYTF. The CDR3 bases are TGTGCCAGCAGCTTATACAGCGGCTACACCTTC. Using reference TRBV5-6 and TRBJ1-2 for the parts outside the CDR3, the full variable domain is DAGVTQSPTHLIKTRGQQVTLRCSPKSGHDTVSWYQQALGQGPQFIFQYYEEEERQRGNFPDRFSGHQFPNYSSELNVNALLLGDSALYLCASSLYSGYTFGSGTRLTVV.

J is TRBJ1-5 and V is TRBV5-6; 8 positions agree with TRBD1. Trimming took 4 bases from V and 6 from J; bases not matched to a gene: 6. This CDR3 has 14 amino acids. Germline lookup yields CDR1 SGHDT and CDR2 YYEEEE. The CDR3 nucleotides are TGTGCCAGCAGCAACGACAGGGGCCGTCAGCCCCAGCATTTT. Translated: CASSNDRGRQPQHF.

The chain recombines TRBV6-5 with TRBJ2-5, with a weak D call TRBD2 (5 bases). Germline loops: CDR1 MNHEY, CDR2 SVGAGI. The CDR3 contains 12 residues. Trimming removed 8 bases from V and 2 bases from J, with 9 bases in between. The CDR3 loop reads CASLDLQETQYF. CDR3 DNA: TGTGCCAGCTTGGACTTGCAAGAGACCCAGTACTTC.

This sequence joins TRBV5-1 and TRBJ1-6; D ambiguous. V was cut by 5 bases and J by 10 bases, with 13 bases left in between. CDR1 SGHRS and CDR2 YFSETQ come from the germline V gene. The CDR3 is made up of 13 amino acids. CDR3 DNA: TGCGCCAGCAGTGTTAAGGAGGGCTCACCCCTCCACTTT. Amino acids: CASSVKEGSPLHF. Together with reference TRBV5-1 and TRBJ1-6, the CDR3 gives the full variable domain: KAGVTQTPRYLIKTRGQQVTLSCSPISGHRSVSWYQQTPGQGLQFLFEYFSETQRNKGNFPGRFSGRQFSNSRSEMNVSTLELGDSALYLCASSVKEGSPLHFGNGTRLTVT.

This clone was counted only a few times. The J gene is TRBJ1-4, the V gene TRBV12-5; D call uncertain. The germline V gene has CDR1 LGHNT and CDR2 FRNRAP. The V end was cut by 1 base, the J end by 7 bases, with 13 bases between. This CDR3 region has 15 residues. In DNA, the CDR3 is TGTGCTAGTGGTTTGGAACCCCACCGGGGTGAAAAACTGTTTTTT. Its translation is CASGLEPHRGEKLFF.

The rearrangement uses TRBV18 and TRBJ2-2, with 8 bases matching TRBD1. The CDR3 runs 14 residues. V trimming: 3 bases; J trimming: 7 bases; junction bases outside the gene matches: 4. Per the germline V gene, CDR1 is KGHSH and CDR2 is LQKENI. The CDR3 nucleotides are TGTGCCAGCTCACCCAGGGGGCCCGGCGGGGAGCTGTTTTTT. This translates into CASSPRGPGGELFF.

The chain links TRBV4-1 to TRBJ2-5, with 8 bases matching TRBD2. The CDR3 length is 16 residues. Trimming took 0 bases from V and 2 from J; bases not matched to a gene: 5. Germline V gene data show CDR1 as MGHRA and CDR2 as YSYEKL. The CDR3 sequence: CASSQDSSSGQETQYF. The CDR3 DNA is TGCGCCAGCAGCCAAGATTCCTCTAGCGGGCAAGAGACCCAGTACTTC.

Ten or more counts support this clone. This chain connects TRBV5-1 to TRBJ2-2; maybe TRBD1 (5 bases). CDR3 length equals 14 residues. CDR1 is SGHRS and CDR2 is YFSETQ in the germline V gene. V shed 4 bases and J shed 3 bases, with 10 bases lying between them. CDR3 sequence reads: CASSPGSYTGELFF. CDR3 sequence (DNA): TGCGCCAGCAGCCCAGGGTCTTACACCGGGGAGCTGTTTTTT.

The chain couples TRBV6-4 to TRBJ2-3; tentative D call: TRBD2 (5 bases). Trimming shortened V by 4 bases and J by 1 base, and 9 bases separated the two germline ends. Per the germline V gene, CDR1 is MRHNA and CDR2 is SNTAGT. The CDR3 has 14 residues. CDR3 in DNA: TGTGCCAGCAGTGTAACAGCGGGCACAGATACGCAGTATTTT. Translating gives CASSVTAGTDTQYF.

Details on this clone: In the same sample, other DNA sequences code for this CDR3. This chain's CDR3 is CASSLVGLASTDTQYF. CDR3 sequence (DNA): TGTGCCAGCAGCTTGGTCGGGCTAGCGAGCACAGATACGCAGTATTTT. The rearrangement uses TRBV5-6 and TRBJ2-3, with D possibly TRBD2 on 6 matching bases. The length of the CDR3 is 16 residues. The germline gives CDR1 SGHDT, CDR2 YYEEEE. Trimming took 0 bases from V and 0 from J, leaving 11 bases between them.

CDR3 in amino acids: CASSRQGASGGRKDTQYF. CDR3 DNA sequence: TGTGCCAGCAGCCGCCAAGGCGCTAGCGGGGGGCGGAAAGATACGCAGTATTTT. V is TRBV3-1 (or the pseudogene TRBV3-2) and J is TRBJ2-3; 11 bases are shared with TRBD2. The CDR3 totals 18 residues. Germline lookup yields CDR1 LGHDT and CDR2 YNNKEL (reference sequence). Trimming took 4 bases from V and 5 from J; bases not matched to a gene: 14.

V gene TRBV2 combines with J gene TRBJ1-1; TRBD1 agrees at 8 bases. The CDR3 is made up of 16 amino acids. CDR1 and CDR2 from the germline V gene are SNHLY and FYNNEI. V was clipped by 7 bases and J by 5 bases; unmatched bases: 15. The chain's CDR3 is CASIETGATDRTEAFF. The DNA for the CDR3 is TGTGCCAGCATAGAGACAGGGGCGACGGATAGGACTGAAGCTTTCTTT.

This clone appeared a single time. The chain has TRBV5-4 and TRBJ2-2, with 13 bases aligning to TRBD2. V lost 3 bases to trimming and J lost 5 bases; unmatched junction nucleotides: 4. The germline gives CDR1 SGHNT, CDR2 YYREEE (reference sequence). CDR3 length equals 16 residues. The CDR3: CASSSGLAGRTGELFF. The CDR3 DNA reads as TGTGCCAGCAGCTCGGGACTAGCGGGGCGAACCGGGGAGCTGTTTTTT.

The chain couples TRBV11-3 to TRBJ2-4, with no clear D. The CDR3 is 13 residues long. V shed 5 bases and J shed 1 base, with 6 bases lying between them. Germline CDR1 is SGHNT and CDR2 is YENEEA. DNA for the CDR3: TGTGCCAGCAGCAACCGGGCCAAAAACATTCAGTACTTC. Translating gives CASSNRAKNIQYF.

This rearrangement joins TRBV18 to TRBJ2-1; 7 bases agree with TRBD2. V trimming: 0 bases; J trimming: 2 bases; junction bases outside the gene matches: 1. CDR3 length equals 15 residues. Germline loops: CDR1 KGHSH, CDR2 LQKENI. The CDR3 loop reads CASSPPGLAYNEQFF. DNA for the CDR3: TGTGCCAGCTCACCACCTGGACTAGCCTACAATGAGCAGTTCTTC.

The chain recombines TRBV6-5 with TRBJ1-1, with 9 bases lining up with TRBD1. The CDR3 runs to 14 residues. Germline CDR1 MNHEY, CDR2 SVGAGI. The V and J ends lost 7 bases and 2 bases, in that order; junction bases with no gene match: 5. CDR3 nucleotide sequence: TGTGCCAGCACCATGGGACAGGGAAACACTGAAGCTTTCTTT. Protein sequence: CASTMGQGNTEAFF.

This clone occurred a few times. V is TRBV12-3 or TRBV12-4 and J is TRBJ2-7; 7 nucleotides line up with TRBD1. This CDR3 has 13 amino acids. The V gene end was trimmed by 5 bases and the J gene end by 1 base; junction bases not matched to a gene: 2. The CDR3 sequence is CASSGDSSYEQYV. The CDR3 DNA reads as TGTGCCAGCAGTGGGGACAGTTCCTACGAGCAGTACGTC.

This chain joins TRBV4-3 and TRBJ2-1, with no clear D. V was pared by 0 bases and J by 4 bases, with 10 bases between. The V gene's germline CDR1 is LGHNA and CDR2 YSLEER. This CDR3 comprises 15 residues. The CDR3 DNA follows: TGCGCCAGCAGCCAAGACGGTGCGCATTACAATGAGCAGTTCTTC. Translation: CASSQDGAHYNEQFF.

V is TRBV24-1 and J is TRBJ2-2, with D possibly matching TRBD1 (5 bases). The CDR3 is 16 residues long. Germline lookup yields CDR1 KGHDR and CDR2 SFDVKD. Trimming pared 0 bases from V and 4 bases from J, leaving 11 bases between. CDR3 in DNA: TGTGCCACCAGTGATTTGCAGGGTAGGAGCACCGGGGAGCTGTTTTTT. It yields the protein CATSDLQGRSTGELFF.

CDR3 residues: CASSQRDLALFF. CDR3 DNA: TGTGCCAGCAGCCAGAGGGACTTGGCCTTGTTTTTT. The chain recombines TRBV3-1 (or the pseudogene TRBV3-2) with TRBJ1-4, with a possible D match to TRBD1 (5 bases). In germline, CDR1 is LGHDT, CDR2 YNNKEL (reference sequence). Trimming left V 3 bases short and J 15 bases short, with 14 bases between. The CDR3 is 12 residues long.

This rearrangement joins TRBV7-2 to TRBJ2-1, with D possibly being TRBD1 (6 bases). Trimming shortened V by 2 bases and J by 5 bases, and 10 bases separated the two germline ends. The CDR3 is 14 residues long. Germline CDR1 SGHTA, CDR2 FQGNSA. CDR3 DNA: TGTGCCAGCAGCTTAAACAGGGCGAACAATGAGCAGTTCTTC. It codes for CASSLNRANNEQFF.